The 23 T cell receptor beta chains listed next were all sequenced from one sample in a study of blood T cell repertoires in COVID-19. The repertoire was sequenced with immunoSEQ multiplex PCR; TCRdb's copy has only in-frame clones and lacks some. The sample holds some 490,000 clones, 70% to 90% seen once. The sample consisted of PBMCs or T cells enriched from blood (not recorded which). These receptors were obtained from a woman aged 55 to 70 who had recovered from COVID-19.

The chain joins TRBV5-1 to TRBJ1-2; D remains unclear. The CDR3 is made up of 12 amino acids. From germline, CDR1 is SGHRS and CDR2 YFSETQ. The V gene lost 5 bases and the J gene lost 8 bases, with 13 bases spanning the gap. CDR3 DNA: TGCGCCAGCAGTCGTGTCCCGGGAGGCTACACCTTC. It translates to CASSRVPGGYTF.

This clone was detected ten times or more. This chain uses TRBV6-5 with TRBJ1-6; weak D call: TRBD1 (5 bases). The CDR3 sequence is 14 residues long. CDR1 and CDR2 from the germline V gene are MNHEY and SVGAGI. V lost 7 bases and J lost 8, with 15 bases in between. The CDR3 region is CASTLLGGDSPLHF. The CDR3 nucleotides read TGTGCCAGCACCCTACTCGGGGGGGATTCACCCCTCCACTTT.

This clone was recorded once. The V call is TRBV2, the J call TRBJ1-5, with D perhaps TRBD1 (6 bases). Germline values: CDR1 SNHLY, CDR2 FYNNEI. This CDR3 contains 15 residues. V lost 6 bases, J lost 3 bases, and 15 bases lay in between. The CDR3 loop reads CASSHDGQFNQPQHF. The CDR3 DNA is TGTGCCAGCAGCCACGACGGACAGTTCAATCAGCCCCAGCATTTT.

This chain uses TRBV5-1 with TRBJ2-7; tentatively, D is TRBD1 (5 bases). CDR1 is SGHRS and CDR2 is YFSETQ in the germline V gene. The CDR3 length is 14 residues. V was shortened by 0 bases and J by 3 bases, with 10 bases between the two germline ends. The CDR3 DNA follows: TGCGCCAGCAGCTTGGTAGGTCAGGGCTACGAGCAGTACGTC. Translation: CASSLVGQGYEQYV.

The chain has TRBV25-1 and TRBJ1-2; D gene ambiguous. The CDR3 is made up of 14 amino acids. Trimming removed 6 bases from V and 0 bases from J, with 11 bases in between. CDR1 is MGHDK and CDR2 is SYGVNS in the germline V gene. The CDR3 bases are TGTGCCAGCAGCCCGGTGGGAGCTAACTATGGCTACACCTTC. Protein: CASSPVGANYGYTF.

This chain links TRBV10-3 with TRBJ1-3; the match to TRBD1 covers 11 bases. Trimming took 6 bases from V and 2 from J; bases not matched to a gene: 6. Germline-derived CDR1 and CDR2 are ENHRY and SYGVKD. The CDR3 covers 16 residues. CDR3 coding DNA: TGTGCCATCAGAGCCGGGACAGGGGGAACTGGAAACACCATATATTTT. Encoded protein: CAIRAGTGGTGNTIYF.

This clone was observed a few times. The gene calls are TRBV6-6 and TRBJ2-7; possibly TRBD2 for D (6 bases). The CDR3 spans 15 residues. The germline gives CDR1 MNHNY, CDR2 SVGAGI (reference sequence). Trimming removed 4 bases from V and 0 bases from J, with 13 bases in between. Written as DNA, the CDR3 is TGTGCCAGCAGTTTCGGGACTCCGAGCTCCTACGAGCAGTACGTC. It encodes CASSFGTPSSYEQYV.

Only a few counts were recorded for this clone. This chain connects TRBV3-1 (or the pseudogene TRBV3-2) to TRBJ2-7, with 10 nucleotides matching TRBD2. The CDR3 has 15 amino acids. Germline CDR1 LGHDT, CDR2 YNNKEL (reference sequence). The trim removed 4 bases at V and 0 bases at J, leaving 3 bases unmatched. The CDR3 DNA reads as TGTGCCAGCAGCCCTAGCGGGGGCACCTCCTACGAGCAGTACTTC. It yields the protein CASSPSGGTSYEQYF.

The chain recombines TRBV3-1 (or the pseudogene TRBV3-2) with TRBJ2-1, with 7 bases lining up with TRBD2. The CDR3 has 12 residues. Germline trimming cut 5 bases from V and 8 bases from J; bases unmatched to any gene: 3. Germline V CDR1 and CDR2: LGHDT, YNNKEL (reference sequence). CDR3 nucleotides: TGTGCCAGCAGCATACGGGAGGATGAGCAGTTCTTC. Translating it yields CASSIREDEQFF.

Turning to this clone: An end of the junction differs from the germline gene, which may be a read error. The chain couples TRBV7-7 to TRBJ1-4; 8 bases fit TRBD1. The germline gives CDR1 SSHAT, CDR2 FNYEAQ (reference sequence). This CDR3 has 15 amino acids. CDR3 protein: CASSSTGGPNEKLFF. CDR3 sequence (DNA): TGTGCTAGCAGCTCCACAGGGGGGCCTAATGAAAAACTGTTTTTT.

The genes are TRBV7-7 and TRBJ2-1, with D unclear. The CDR3 loop spans 13 amino acids. The V gene's germline CDR1 is SSHAT and CDR2 FNYEAQ (reference sequence). V gave up 1 base and J gave up 5 bases, with 6 bases separating them. The CDR3 is CASSLGRHNEQFF. The CDR3 region has the DNA TGTGCCAGCAGCTTAGGTCGTCACAATGAGCAGTTCTTC.

The V call is TRBV18, the J call TRBJ1-5, with TRBD1 matching 7 bases. CDR1 is KGHSH, CDR2 LQKENI, per germline. This CDR3 has 14 residues. The trim removed 6 bases at V and 4 bases at J, leaving 6 bases unmatched. The CDR3, as DNA: TGTGCCAGCTCCCCGACAGGGATAAATCAGCCCCAGCATTTT. Translation: CASSPTGINQPQHF.

The CDR3 loop reads CATSRDWQSYGYTF. For the CDR3, the DNA is TGTGCCACCAGCAGAGATTGGCAGTCCTATGGCTACACCTTC. The V gene is TRBV15, the J gene TRBJ1-2; D is uncertain. Trimming pared 0 bases from V and 4 bases from J, leaving 9 bases between. The CDR3 totals 14 residues. CDR1 LNHNV and CDR2 YYDKDF come from the germline V gene (reference sequence).

The chain has TRBV5-1 and TRBJ2-3; 14 bases match TRBD2. This CDR3 region has 17 residues. J lost 1 base, V lost 0 bases, and 1 base had no gene match. Germline V CDR1 and CDR2: SGHRS, YFSETQ. The DNA of the CDR3 is TGCGCCAGCAGCTTGGGACTAGCGGGGGGGCGCACAGATACGCAGTATTTT. This encodes CASSLGLAGGRTDTQYF.

The V and J genes are TRBV5-1 and TRBJ2-1; D possibly corresponds to TRBD1 (5 bases). The CDR3 length is 13 residues. Germline values: CDR1 SGHRS, CDR2 YFSETQ. V was shortened by 7 bases and J by 6 bases, with 14 bases between the two germline ends. CDR3 nucleotide sequence: TGCGCCAGCCGTGGTCCAGGGTCCAATGAGCAGTTCTTC. Translation gives CASRGPGSNEQFF.

This chain uses TRBV10-2 with TRBJ1-2, with 8 bases that match TRBD1. Germline V lookup: CDR1 WSHSY, CDR2 SAAADI. The CDR3 loop spans 14 amino acids. J gave up 7 bases and V 2 bases, and 6 bases lay outside the gene matches. The CDR3 loop reads CASSEPGTGGGYTF. CDR3 bases: TGCGCCAGCAGTGAGCCGGGGACAGGAGGTGGCTACACCTTC.

The chain carries TRBV13 and TRBJ2-7, with 11 bases fitting TRBD1. Germline CDR1 PRHDT, CDR2 FYEKMQ (reference sequence). There are 18 residues in the CDR3. Losses at the gene ends were 0 bases for V and 3 bases for J; bases not matched to a gene: 10. Here the CDR3 DNA reads TGTGCCAGCAGCTTAGGACAGTGGGGGACAGGGGGAGTCTACGAGCAGTACGTC. This codes for CASSLGQWGTGGVYEQYV.

J is TRBJ1-6 and V is TRBV6-5; D not certain. Germline V gene sequence: CDR1 MNHEY, CDR2 SVGAGI. The V gene lost 7 bases and the J gene lost 7 bases, with 14 bases spanning the gap. This CDR3 spans 14 amino acids. The CDR3 here is CASIGRGNNSPLHF. In nucleotides, the CDR3 is TGTGCCAGCATTGGAAGAGGGAACAATTCACCCCTCCACTTT.

As DNA, the CDR3 is TGTGCCAGCAGCCGTGGGGACACCAGAGGAAACACCATATATTTT. Encoded protein: CASSRGDTRGNTIYF. This chain uses TRBV6-5 with TRBJ1-3; TRBD1 is a possible D gene (6 bases). The length of the CDR3 is 15 residues. The V end was cut by 6 bases, the J end by 4 bases, with 16 bases between. In germline, CDR1 is MNHEY, CDR2 SVGAGI.

The rearrangement links TRBV7-2 to TRBJ1-6; D is undetermined. V dropped 2 bases and J dropped 7 bases, with 21 bases sitting between them. Germline CDR1 and CDR2: SGHTA and FQGNSA. The length of the CDR3 is 18 residues. The CDR3 nucleotides read TGTGCCAGCAGCTTATTCCCGGGCGGGTACGATGGGAATTCACCCCTCCACTTT. It encodes CASSLFPGGYDGNSPLHF.

The chain employs TRBV7-6 and TRBJ1-1, with a weak D call TRBD1 (5 bases). From germline, CDR1 is SGHVS and CDR2 FNYEAQ. V lost 6 bases and J 3 bases, leaving 17 bases between the germline ends. The CDR3 runs 15 residues. CDR3 sequence reads: CASSPLRGVDTEAFF. The CDR3, as DNA: TGTGCCAGCAGTCCTCTCCGGGGGGTGGACACTGAAGCTTTCTTT.

This clone was seen only a few times. The chain uses TRBV19 and TRBJ1-4, with D possibly being TRBD1 (6 bases). Germline V gene sequence: CDR1 LNHDA, CDR2 SQIVND (reference sequence). This CDR3 spans 15 amino acids. V lost 3 bases, J lost 3 bases, and 11 bases lay in between. As DNA, the CDR3 is TGTGCCAGTAGTATCATCCAGGGGTCTAATGAAAAACTGTTTTTT. Protein sequence: CASSIIQGSNEKLFF.

This chain uses TRBV3-1 (or the pseudogene TRBV3-2) with TRBJ2-1, with TRBD2 identical over 10 bases. J was trimmed by 4 bases and V by 3 bases; bases with no gene match: 3. Germline CDR1 reads LGHDT; CDR2 reads YNNKEL (reference sequence). CDR3 length equals 15 residues. The CDR3 nucleotides are TGTGCCAGCAGCCACGTTAGCGGGGGGTACAATGAGCAGTTCTTC. Translation: CASSHVSGGYNEQFF.